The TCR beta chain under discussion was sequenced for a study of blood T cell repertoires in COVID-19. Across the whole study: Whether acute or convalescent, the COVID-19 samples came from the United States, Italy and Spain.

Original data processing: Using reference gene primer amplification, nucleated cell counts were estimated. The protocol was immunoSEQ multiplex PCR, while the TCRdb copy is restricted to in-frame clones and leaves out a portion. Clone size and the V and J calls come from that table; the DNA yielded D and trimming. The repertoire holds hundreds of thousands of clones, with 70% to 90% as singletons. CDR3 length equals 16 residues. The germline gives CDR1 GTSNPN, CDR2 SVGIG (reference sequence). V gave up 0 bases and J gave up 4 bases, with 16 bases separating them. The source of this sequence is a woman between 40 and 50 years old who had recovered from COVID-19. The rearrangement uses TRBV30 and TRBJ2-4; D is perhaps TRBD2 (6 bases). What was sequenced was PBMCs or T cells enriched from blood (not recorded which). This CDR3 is CAWSVLGGGGKNIQYF. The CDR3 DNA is TGTGCCTGGAGTGTATTGGGTGGGGGAGGAAAAAACATTCAGTACTTC.